Shown below are 31 T cell receptor beta chains from a single sample sequenced in a study of OX40 agonist ivuxolimab in advanced cancers. The table came from immunoSEQ multiplex PCR; TCRdb's copy has only in-frame clones and leaves some out. The table shows some 80,000 clones, with 80% to 90% occurring only once. The source was CD4+ or CD8+ T cells sorted from blood, collected in a trial of the OX40 agonist ivuxolimab. These receptors were taken from an adult with an advanced solid tumor such as melanoma, head and neck, liver or kidney cancer.

The V gene is TRBV7-9, the J gene TRBJ2-4, with 7 bases that match TRBD1. Germline loops: CDR1 SEHNR, CDR2 FQNEAQ (reference sequence). The CDR3 totals 19 residues. The V gene end was trimmed by 2 bases and the J gene end by 1 base; junction bases not matched to a gene: 14. CDR3 nucleotide sequence: TGTGCCAGCAGCTTACCTCAAGGGGGCCCCGTTTCGGCCAAAAACATTCAGTACTTC. Translation: CASSLPQGGPVSAKNIQYF. The whole variable domain, remainder taken from reference TRBV7-9 and TRBJ2-4, is DTGVSQNPRHKITKRGQNVTFRCDPISEHNRLYWYRQTLGQGPEFLTYFQNEAQLEKSRLLSDRFSAERPKGSFSTLEIQRTEQGDSAMYLCASSLPQGGPVSAKNIQYFGAGTRLSVL.

The V gene is TRBV19, the J gene TRBJ2-1; 12 bases align to TRBD2. Germline trimming cut 6 bases from V and 0 bases from J; bases unmatched to any gene: 3. Germline V gene lookup returns CDR1 LNHDA and CDR2 SQIVND (reference sequence). The CDR3 loop spans 16 amino acids. The CDR3 is CASSLTSGSSYNEQFF. As DNA, the CDR3 is TGTGCCAGTAGCCTGACTAGCGGGAGCTCCTACAATGAGCAGTTCTTC.

This clone was picked up a small number of times. The chain links TRBV29-1 to TRBJ1-1; the match to TRBD1 covers 7 bases. V trimming: 5 bases; J trimming: 5 bases; junction bases outside the gene matches: 8. This CDR3 spans 13 amino acids. CDR1 is SQVTM and CDR2 is ANQGSEA in the germline V gene. CDR3 DNA sequence: TGCAGCGTTCGGGACAGTCATGAGACTGAAGCTTTCTTT. Its translation: CSVRDSHETEAFF.

The table lists this clone with a count of one. The V call is TRBV5-5, the J call TRBJ1-1; 7 nucleotides line up with TRBD1. J was trimmed by 2 bases and V by 2 bases; bases with no gene match: 6. Germline CDR1 reads SGHKS; CDR2 reads YYEKEE (reference sequence). The CDR3 runs 15 residues. CDR3 region: CASSFMTGYNTEAFF. The CDR3 DNA reads as TGTGCCAGCAGCTTTATGACAGGGTACAACACTGAAGCTTTCTTT.

The rearrangement uses TRBV6-1 and TRBJ2-7; possibly TRBD1 or TRBD2 for D (5 bases each). Trimming took off 2 bases at V and 3 bases at J, with 14 bases between the two ends. The CDR3 totals 15 residues. Germline CDR1 MNHNS, CDR2 SASEGT. The CDR3 reads CASSEPRGTLYEQYF. The DNA of the CDR3 is TGTGCCAGCAGTGAACCGAGAGGGACCCTCTACGAGCAGTACTTC.

V and J are TRBV6-5 and TRBJ1-5; TRBD1 is a possible D gene (5 bases). This CDR3 comprises 12 residues. Trimming took off 5 bases at V and 5 bases at J, with 7 bases between the two ends. CDR1 is MNHEY and CDR2 is SVGAGI in the germline V gene. CDR3 in DNA: TGTGCCAGCAGTATGGGGGATCAGCCCCAGCATTTT. As protein: CASSMGDQPQHF.

V usage is TRBV20-1 and J usage is TRBJ1-6; 7 nucleotides line up with TRBD1. This CDR3 contains 11 residues. Germline CDR1 and CDR2: DFQATT and SNEGSKA (reference sequence). The CDR3 region is CSGGQCSPLHF. The CDR3 nucleotides are TGCAGCGGGGGACAGTGCTCACCCCTCCACTTT.

The V call is TRBV30, the J call TRBJ2-1, with 7 bases aligning to TRBD2. Trimming removed 1 base from V and 7 bases from J; junction bases left unmatched: 7. CDR1 is GTSNPN, CDR2 SVGIG, per germline (reference sequence). This CDR3 region has 14 residues. The CDR3 DNA reads TGTGCCTGGAGTGGGGGCGGGAGTGTTAATGAGCAGTTCTTC. It is translated as CAWSGGGSVNEQFF.

The chain employs TRBV7-9 and TRBJ2-5; D ambiguous. CDR1 SEHNR and CDR2 FQNEAQ come from the germline V gene (reference sequence). The CDR3 has 15 amino acids. The ends were cut back, 4 bases at V and 4 bases at J, with 16 bases in the middle. CDR3 nucleotides: TGTGCCAGCAGCTCCACGCCTGGCGTCGGAGAGACCCAGTACTTC. Translating it yields CASSSTPGVGETQYF.

V usage is TRBV15 and J usage is TRBJ2-3; D unclear. The CDR3 has 15 amino acids. Trimming removed 3 bases at V and 0 bases at J, with 10 bases between. The germline V gene has CDR1 LNHNV and CDR2 YYDKDF (reference sequence). The chain's CDR3 is CATSRLAFSTDTQYF. CDR3 nucleotide sequence: TGTGCCACCAGCAGGTTGGCCTTTAGCACAGATACGCAGTATTTT. Full variable domain (remainder filled in from reference TRBV15 and TRBJ2-3): DAMVIQNPRYQVTQFGKPVTLSCSQTLNHNVMYWYQQKSSQAPKLLFHYYDKDFNNEADTPDNFQSRRPNTSFCFLDIRSPGLGDTAMYLCATSRLAFSTDTQYFGPGTRLTVL.

V gene TRBV12-5 combines with J gene TRBJ1-2, with 10 bases that match TRBD1. CDR1 is LGHNT, CDR2 FRNRAP, per germline. The junction had 6 bases not matched to a gene; V was cut back by 4 bases and J by 4 bases. The CDR3 covers 15 residues. CDR3 bases: TGTGCTAGTGGTTCAGGGACAGGGGTGGCCTATGGCTACACCTTC. Translation: CASGSGTGVAYGYTF. The entire variable domain, with the rest obtained from reference TRBV12-5 and TRBJ1-2, is as follows: DARVTQTPRHKVTEMGQEVTMRCQPILGHNTVFWYRQTMMQGLELLAYFRNRAPLDDSGMPKDRFSAEMPDATLATLKIQPSEPRDSAVYFCASGSGTGVAYGYTFGSGTRLTVV.

The gene calls are TRBV7-9 and TRBJ2-7, with 9 nucleotides matching TRBD1. Losses at the gene ends were 4 bases for V and 1 base for J; bases not matched to a gene: 2. CDR3 length equals 14 residues. Germline V CDR1 and CDR2: SEHNR, FQNEAQ (reference sequence). DNA of the CDR3: TGTGCCAGCAGCTCCGGGACAGGGTCCTACGAGCAGTACTTC. This encodes CASSSGTGSYEQYF.

The chain recombines TRBV30 with TRBJ1-5; D not resolved. V was trimmed by 0 bases and J by 2 bases, leaving 11 bases between them. CDR1 is GTSNPN, CDR2 SVGIG, per germline (reference sequence). The CDR3 contains 15 residues. CDR3 in amino acids: CAWSVRGRGNQPQHF. Here the CDR3 DNA reads TGTGCCTGGAGTGTACGAGGGAGAGGCAATCAGCCCCAGCATTTT.

V gene TRBV9 combines with J gene TRBJ2-6, with unresolved D. In germline, CDR1 is SGDLS, CDR2 YYNGEE. V was shortened by 0 bases and J by 4 bases, with 11 bases between the two germline ends. There are 16 residues in the CDR3. CDR3 amino acids: CASSVGHASGANVLTF. The CDR3 DNA follows: TGTGCCAGCAGCGTAGGACATGCCTCCGGGGCCAACGTCCTGACTTTC.

This chain uses TRBV5-8 with TRBJ2-5, with 8 bases identical to TRBD2. The germline V gene encodes CDR1 SGHTS and CDR2 YDEGEE. This CDR3 has 16 amino acids. The V segment lost 4 bases and the J segment 5 bases; nucleotides outside the gene matches: 13. The DNA of the CDR3 is TGTGCCAGCAGCCTCCTGAATGCGGGGGGCAGGGAGACCCAGTACTTC. The encoded protein is CASSLLNAGGRETQYF.

V is TRBV6-5 and J is TRBJ1-4, with D perhaps TRBD1 (6 bases). Trimming shortened V by 0 bases and J by 10 bases, and 12 bases separated the two germline ends. The CDR3 contains 14 residues. Germline V gives CDR1 MNHEY, CDR2 SVGAGI. The CDR3 region has the DNA TGTGCCAGCAGTTACTCACAGGGTTCCGGAAAACTGTTTTTT. Translation gives CASSYSQGSGKLFF.

This sequence joins TRBV6-5 and TRBJ1-2; a weak D match, TRBD1 (5 bases). Trimming left V 6 bases short and J 4 bases short, with 12 bases between. The CDR3 is 13 residues long. CDR1 is MNHEY, CDR2 SVGAGI, per germline. The CDR3 loop reads CASRRGGIYGYTF. For the CDR3, the DNA is TGTGCCAGCAGGCGGGGGGGGATCTATGGCTACACCTTC.

V and J are TRBV7-9 and TRBJ2-7; D is unresolved. CDR3 length: 14 amino acids. The V end was cut by 5 bases, the J end by 5 bases, with 16 bases between. Germline V gene data show CDR1 as SEHNR and CDR2 as FQNEAQ (reference sequence). As DNA, the CDR3 is TGTGCCAGCAGCCCTAGTGGTGGTGGGGACGAGCAGTACTTC. Translation gives CASSPSGGGDEQYF.

This clone was seen ten or more times. The V and J genes are TRBV10-3 and TRBJ2-3; the match to TRBD2 covers 7 bases. CDR3 length: 15 residues. CDR1 ENHRY and CDR2 SYGVKD come from the germline V gene. The J segment lost 0 bases and the V segment lost 2 bases, leaving 2 bases of the junction unmatched. The CDR3 region is CAISERLASTDTQYF. The DNA for the CDR3 is TGTGCCATCAGTGAGCGACTAGCTAGCACAGATACGCAGTATTTT.

The chain carries TRBV27 and TRBJ1-1; tentative D call: TRBD1 (6 bases). The length of the CDR3 is 13 residues. Germline V gene lookup returns CDR1 MNHEY and CDR2 SMNVEV (reference sequence). The germline V and J ends were trimmed by 6 bases and 1 base, with 9 bases remaining between them. The CDR3 DNA reads as TGTGCCAGCAGCTGGACAGAGAACACTGAAGCTTTCTTT. This translates into CASSWTENTEAFF.

The chain joins TRBV7-8 to TRBJ1-4, with D possibly TRBD1 on 6 matching bases. The CDR3 loop spans 15 amino acids. The germline V and J ends were trimmed by 5 bases and 11 bases, with 21 bases remaining between them. Germline-derived CDR1 and CDR2 are SGHVS and FQNEAQ. The CDR3, as DNA: TGTGCCAGCAGCAAAGCGGGGGCTGGTGAGGGGAAACTGTTTTTT. Protein: CASSKAGAGEGKLFF. The full variable domain, with the rest looked up from reference TRBV7-8 and TRBJ1-4, is GAGVSQSPRYKVAKRGQDVALRCDPISGHVSLFWYQQALGQGPEFLTYFQNEAQLDKSGLPSDRFFAERPEGSVSTLKIQRTQQEDSAVYLCASSKAGAGEGKLFFGSGTQLSVL.

The chain joins TRBV13 to TRBJ2-3; weak D call: TRBD2 (5 bases). Germline CDR1 PRHDT, CDR2 FYEKMQ (reference sequence). CDR3 size: 12 residues. Trimming took off 2 bases at V and 8 bases at J, with 8 bases between the two ends. The DNA of the CDR3 is TGTGCCAGCAGCTTATCGAGCGGTACGCAGTATTTT. As protein: CASSLSSGTQYF.

The chain employs TRBV6-6 and TRBJ2-7, with D uncertain. The germline V gene encodes CDR1 MNHNY and CDR2 SVGAGI (reference sequence). V lost 4 bases and J lost 6, with 10 bases in between. CDR3 length: 12 residues. This CDR3 is CASSLSYLEQYF. Here the CDR3 DNA reads TGTGCCAGCAGTTTATCGTACCTCGAGCAGTACTTC.

DNA of the CDR3: TGTGCCTTCACCCCTCACAGAGATCCTAACTATGGCTACACCTTC. Translated, it gives CAFTPHRDPNYGYTF. The rearrangement links TRBV30 to TRBJ1-2; D gene uncertain. Trimming pared 7 bases from V and 0 bases from J, leaving 18 bases between. Germline V gene lookup returns CDR1 GTSNPN and CDR2 SVGIG (reference sequence). The CDR3 runs 15 residues.

The chain uses TRBV14 and TRBJ1-4, with D hard to call. The V and J ends lost 4 bases and 7 bases respectively, with 22 bases between them. The length of the CDR3 is 17 residues. Germline assignment: CDR1 SGHDN and CDR2 FVKESK. The CDR3 nucleotides are TGTGCCAGCAGCCTAGGAGTTCCTTGGGAAGCGGGTGAAAAACTGTTTTTT. Amino acid sequence: CASSLGVPWEAGEKLFF.

This chain joins TRBV29-1 and TRBJ2-1, with D perhaps TRBD2 (6 bases). V was clipped by 4 bases and J by 8 bases, with 18 bases between them. Germline CDR1 is SQVTM and CDR2 is ANQGSEA. This CDR3 is built from 14 residues. The CDR3 nucleotides are TGCAGCGTTGCCGGCGGGAAAGTTAGCCATGAGCAGTTCTTC. It codes for CSVAGGKVSHEQFF.

This chain connects TRBV28 to TRBJ1-5; TRBD1 matches at 7 bases. With 6 bases clipped from V and 3 bases from J, the junction kept 5 bases outside the gene matches. CDR3 length: 14 amino acids. Germline V gene data show CDR1 as MDHEN and CDR2 as SYDVKM. CDR3 in amino acids: CASRGQPDNQPQHF. In DNA, the CDR3 is TGTGCCAGCAGGGGACAGCCCGACAATCAGCCCCAGCATTTT.

This chain uses TRBV6-1 with TRBJ1-5; no clear D gene. V was clipped by 4 bases and J by 4 bases, with 11 bases between them. CDR1 is MNHNS, CDR2 SASEGT, per germline. This CDR3 is 14 amino acids long. CDR3 residues: CASSVSNRNQPQHF. The CDR3 nucleotides read TGTGCCAGCAGTGTGAGCAACCGGAATCAGCCCCAGCATTTT.

The chain links TRBV4-1 to TRBJ1-2; no reliable D call. V was trimmed by 0 bases and J by 3 bases, leaving 14 bases between them. CDR1 and CDR2 from the germline V gene are MGHRA and YSYEKL. CDR3 length: 16 residues. The CDR3 nucleotides read TGCGCCAGCAGCCAAGAGGAACCAGGTTTCCACTATGGCTACACCTTC. Translating it yields CASSQEEPGFHYGYTF.

This clone turned up a few times. V gene TRBV7-9 combines with J gene TRBJ2-7; D remains ambiguous. This CDR3 spans 12 amino acids. V lost 5 bases, J lost 6 bases, and 11 bases lay in between. Germline V gives CDR1 SEHNR, CDR2 FQNEAQ (reference sequence). CDR3 bases: TGTGCCAGCAGCGCAACAGACGCCGAGCAGTACTTC. It specifies CASSATDAEQYF. Using reference TRBV7-9 and TRBJ2-7 for the parts outside the CDR3, the full variable domain is DTGVSQNPRHKITKRGQNVTFRCDPISEHNRLYWYRQTLGQGPEFLTYFQNEAQLEKSRLLSDRFSAERPKGSFSTLEIQRTEQGDSAMYLCASSATDAEQYFGPGTRLTVT.

The chain has TRBV5-1 and TRBJ2-3; maybe TRBD2 (7 bases). Looked up from germline, CDR1 is SGHRS and CDR2 is YFSETQ. This CDR3 comprises 15 residues. V was shortened by 0 bases and J by 2 bases, with 10 bases between the two germline ends. The CDR3 DNA is TGCGCCAGCAGCTTGGCGGGGGGCTACACAGATACGCAGTATTTT. Amino acid sequence: CASSLAGGYTDTQYF.